This T cell receptor beta chain was sequenced in a study of blood T cell repertoires in COVID-19. Overall study: Acute and convalescent COVID-19 samples came from the United States, Italy and Spain. The analysed material was cDNA or gDNA that came from T cells, B-cell-depleted T cells, or PBMCs.

V lost 3 bases to trimming and J lost 5 bases; unmatched junction nucleotides: 4. Germline-derived CDR1 and CDR2 are KGHSH and LQKENI. The CDR3 length is 13 residues. Methods used by the authors: Amplification of reference gene primers was used by the study to estimate nucleated cell counts. Sequencing was performed with immunoSEQ multiplex PCR; in TCRdb, only in-frame clones are kept and a portion is missing. The D gene and trimming were derived from the DNA, and the V and J assignments and clone size from that table. The data hold around 77,000 clones, with 85% to 95% observed a single time. This receptor was taken from an older woman with active COVID-19. The sample was peripheral blood. V gene TRBV18 combines with J gene TRBJ2-7, with 7 bases lining up with TRBD1. CDR3 residues: CASSPLDRDEQYF. CDR3 nucleotide sequence: TGTGCCAGCTCACCCTTAGACAGGGACGAGCAGTACTTC.